This TCR beta chain was profiled in a study of blood T cell repertoires in COVID-19. This table comes from immunoSEQ multiplex PCR, and its TCRdb copy is limited to in-frame clones, with some not included. The repertoire holds about 160,000 clones, with 88% as singletons. In Cohort 3, a recovered donor had either two negative PCRs, clearance, or symptom resolution. This TCR came from a woman between 50 and 59 years old who had recovered from COVID-19. The sequenced material came from PBMCs or T cells enriched from blood (not recorded which).

The CDR3: CASSQAQLREKLFF. The CDR3 DNA reads TGCGCCAGCAGCCAAGCACAGTTACGTGAAAAACTGTTTTTT. The gene calls are TRBV4-3 and TRBJ1-4; D remains unclear. From germline, CDR1 is LGHNA and CDR2 YSLEER. The CDR3 contains 14 residues. V dropped 1 base and J dropped 7 bases, with 10 bases sitting between them.